This T cell receptor beta chain emerged from a study of T cell repertoires in cytomegalovirus infection. Study results and caveats: Pooled public TCR beta family frequency picked out CMV carriers with the relevant HLA. Ex vivo responses were dominated by HLA-C-restricted CMV-specific TCR beta clonotypes.

This clonotype was found a few times. What it recognizes is unknown. TCRdb reanalysed the reads using MiXCR and keeps one entry per CDR3 protein. Here the sample spans 200,000 to 300,000 distinct CDR3 sequences, roughly 13% being singletons. The V gene's germline CDR1 is LNHNV and CDR2 YYDKDF (reference sequence). Between the trimmed V and J ends, which lost 0 bases and 1 base, there was a span of 10 bases. The CDR3 is 15 amino acids. Sequenced material: PBMCs. This chain links TRBV15 with TRBJ2-7, with D tentatively TRBD1 (6 bases). The TCR comes from a human donor in good health (CMV status not recorded). Some clones in this sample may be carry-over from other donors' samples. In DNA form, the CDR3 reads TGTGCCACCAGCAGAGATCGAGGGGGTTCCTACGAGCAGTACTTC. Protein product: CATSRDRGGSYEQYF.